This paragraph covers one T cell receptor beta chain sequence. Its antigen is undetermined. The record originates from a study of T cell repertoires in cytomegalovirus infection. TCRdb fed the reads into MiXCR, producing one record per CDR3 protein. Of approximately 750,000 distinct CDR3 sequences in the sample, roughly 35% were seen once. Study-level results: HLA-C-restricted, CMV-specific TCR beta clonotypes were dominant ex vivo.

CDR3 length equals 18 residues. The germline V gene encodes CDR1 SGHVT and CDR2 SQSDAQ. V was shortened by 4 bases and J by 2 bases, with 23 bases between the two germline ends. The TCR comes from a human donor in good health (CMV status not recorded). Some clones in this sample may be carry-over from other donors' samples. This chain joins TRBV7-4 and TRBJ1-2; D gene uncertain. Specimen: PBMCs. The DNA for the CDR3 is TGTGCCAGCAGCTCCTCAAGGCCCCAGTCAGGAACCAACTATGGCTACACCTTC. It encodes CASSSSRPQSGTNYGYTF.